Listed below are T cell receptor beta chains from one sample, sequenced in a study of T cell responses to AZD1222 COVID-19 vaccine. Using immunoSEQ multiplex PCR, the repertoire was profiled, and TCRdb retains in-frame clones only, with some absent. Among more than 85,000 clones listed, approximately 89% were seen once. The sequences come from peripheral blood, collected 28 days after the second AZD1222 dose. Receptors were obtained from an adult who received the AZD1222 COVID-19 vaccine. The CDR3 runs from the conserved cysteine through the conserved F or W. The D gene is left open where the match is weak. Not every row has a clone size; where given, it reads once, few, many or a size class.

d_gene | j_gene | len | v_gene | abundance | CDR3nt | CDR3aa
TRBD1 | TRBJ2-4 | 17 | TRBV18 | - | TGTGCCAGCTCACCACCGGTAGGGGGCTCCGCCAAAAACATTCAGTACTTC | CASSPPVGGSAKNIQYF
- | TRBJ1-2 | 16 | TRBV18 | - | TGTGCCAGCTCACCACAGGACAGTCGATATGTATATGGCTACACCTTC | CASSPQDSRYVYGYTF
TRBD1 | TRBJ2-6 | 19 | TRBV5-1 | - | TGCGCCAGCAGCTTGGAAGGGACAGGGGGCGGTGCTGGGGCCAACGTCCTGACTTTC | CASSLEGTGGGAGANVLTF
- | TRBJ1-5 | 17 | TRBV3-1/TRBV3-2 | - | TGTGCCAGCAGCCCTGGACCGATGATTCATAGCAATCAGCCCCAGCATTTT | CASSPGPMIHSNQPQHF
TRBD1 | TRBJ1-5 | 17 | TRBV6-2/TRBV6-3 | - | TGTGCCAGCACCCCGGACAGGGGCGACGTTAGCAATCAGCCCCAGCATTTT | CASTPDRGDVSNQPQHF
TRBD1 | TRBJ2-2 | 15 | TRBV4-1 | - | TGCGCCAGCAGCCACCTCGGGACAGTGGCCGGGGAGCTGTTTTTT | CASSHLGTVAGELFF
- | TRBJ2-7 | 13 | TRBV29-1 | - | TGCAGCGTTGAAGCAGGGCTTAGCTACGAGCAGTACTTC | CSVEAGLSYEQYF
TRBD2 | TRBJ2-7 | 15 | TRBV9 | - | TGTGCCAGCAGCGTAGAAGGACTAGCGGGTTACGAGCAGTACTTC | CASSVEGLAGYEQYF
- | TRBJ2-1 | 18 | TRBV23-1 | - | TGCGCCAGCAGTCAATCGAAGGTTGGAAGTCGCTCCTACAATGAGCAGTTCTTC | CASSQSKVGSRSYNEQFF
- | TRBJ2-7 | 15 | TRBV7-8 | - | TGTGCCAGCAGCTTAGCGCTCGGCTACTCCTACGAGCAGTACTTC | CASSLALGYSYEQYF
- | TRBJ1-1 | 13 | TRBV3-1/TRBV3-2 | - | TGTGCCAGCACCCCCAGGGAGGGCACTGAAGCTTTCTTT | CASTPREGTEAFF
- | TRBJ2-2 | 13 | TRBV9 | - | TGTGCCAGCAGCGTAGGGGAACCCGGGGAGCTGTTTTTT | CASSVGEPGELFF
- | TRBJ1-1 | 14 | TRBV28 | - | TGTGCCAGCAGTACCCATGCGGTGAAAACTGAAGCTTTCTTT | CASSTHAVKTEAFF
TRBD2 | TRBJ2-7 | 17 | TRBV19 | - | TGTGCCAGTAGTATGCGATCAGAAGCGGGGGCCTCCTACGAGCAGTACTTC | CASSMRSEAGASYEQYF
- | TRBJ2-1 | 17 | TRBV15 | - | TGTGCCACCAGCAACGCTATACGGTCTAGCTCCTACAATGAGCAGTTCTTC | CATSNAIRSSSYNEQFF
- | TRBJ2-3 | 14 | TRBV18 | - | TGTGCCAGCTCACCTCCTCTGGGGGCAGATACGCAGTATTTT | CASSPPLGADTQYF
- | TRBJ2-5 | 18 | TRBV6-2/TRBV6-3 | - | TGTGCCAGCAGTTACTCGATTAAAGCACAAGGGGGAAGAGAGACCCAGTACTTC | CASSYSIKAQGGRETQYF
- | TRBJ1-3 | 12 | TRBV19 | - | TGTGCCAGTAGTGTCCGTGGAAACACCATATATTTT | CASSVRGNTIYF
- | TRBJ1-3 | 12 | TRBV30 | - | TGTGCCTGGACACGCTCTGGAAACACCATATATTTT | CAWTRSGNTIYF
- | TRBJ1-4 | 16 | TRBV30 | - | TGTGCCTCAACGATCTTCCCGGGGCCAACTAATGAAAAACTGTTTTTT | CASTIFPGPTNEKLFF
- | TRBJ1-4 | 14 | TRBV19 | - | TGTGCCAGTAGCCCCGGGGGGGCTAATGAAAAACTGTTTTTT | CASSPGGANEKLFF
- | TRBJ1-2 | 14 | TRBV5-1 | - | TGCGCCAGCAGTACGAGGGGGGACGTCTATGGCTACACCTTC | CASSTRGDVYGYTF
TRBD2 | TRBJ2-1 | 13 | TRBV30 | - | TGTGCCTGGGCGGGGGGGGCGTACAATGAGCAGTTCTTC | CAWAGGAYNEQFF
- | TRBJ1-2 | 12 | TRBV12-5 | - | TGTGCTAGTGGTTTGGTCAGCTATGGCTACACCTTC | CASGLVSYGYTF
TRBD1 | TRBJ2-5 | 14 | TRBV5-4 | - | TGTGCCAGCAGCTTCGACAGGGTTCAAGAGACCCAGTACTTC | CASSFDRVQETQYF
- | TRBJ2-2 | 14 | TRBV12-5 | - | TGTGCTAGCGGTCTAACAGGGTCCCCCGGGGAGCTGTTTTTT | CASGLTGSPGELFF
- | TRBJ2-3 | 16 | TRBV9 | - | TGTGCCAGCAGCGAAAAGCTAGCTTTTGGTACAGATACGCAGTATTTT | CASSEKLAFGTDTQYF
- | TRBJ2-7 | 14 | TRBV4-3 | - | TGCGCCAGCAGCCAAGACTTCCCTTCCTACGAGCAGTACTTC | CASSQDFPSYEQYF
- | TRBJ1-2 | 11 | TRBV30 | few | TGTGCCTGGAAAAAGGGGTATGGCTACACCTTC | CAWKKGYGYTF
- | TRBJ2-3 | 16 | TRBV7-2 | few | TGTGCCAGCAGCTTAGATCCGGGCCGGAGCACAGATACGCAGTATTTT | CASSLDPGRSTDTQYF
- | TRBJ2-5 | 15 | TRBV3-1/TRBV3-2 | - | TGTGCCAGCAGCCAAGCAGGGGAGGGGGAGGAGACCCAGTACTTC | CASSQAGEGEETQYF
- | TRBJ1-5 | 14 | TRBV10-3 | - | TGTGCCATCAGTGAGCTAGATCCGGGACAGCCCCAGCATTTT | CAISELDPGQPQHF
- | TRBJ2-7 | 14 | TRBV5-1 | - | TGCGCCAGCAGTGAAGGGGACTCCCACTACGAGCAGTACTTC | CASSEGDSHYEQYF
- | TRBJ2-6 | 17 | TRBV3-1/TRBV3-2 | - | TGTGCCAGCAGCCCCTTGACATGGGGGCCTGGGGCCAACGTCCTGACTTTC | CASSPLTWGPGANVLTF
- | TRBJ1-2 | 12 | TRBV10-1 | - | TGCGAAGGGGAGGGACTGGGCTATGGCTACACCTTC | CEGEGLGYGYTF
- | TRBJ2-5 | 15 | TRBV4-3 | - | TGCGCCAGCAGCCAAGATTTCGGACCCACATGGGCCCAGTACTTC | CASSQDFGPTWAQYF
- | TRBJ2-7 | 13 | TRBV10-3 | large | TGTGCCATCAGGGCGCCAGGGCATAGCGAGCAGTACTTC | CAIRAPGHSEQYF
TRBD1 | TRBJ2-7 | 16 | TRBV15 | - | TGTGCCACCAGCAGAGGGAGGGGGACAGGATCGAAAGAGCAGTACTTC | CATSRGRGTGSKEQYF
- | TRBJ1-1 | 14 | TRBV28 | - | TGTGCCAGCAGTTTAAGAGGGGGAGGCACTGAAGCTTTCTTT | CASSLRGGGTEAFF
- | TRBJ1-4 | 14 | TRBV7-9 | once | TGTGCCAGCACATACCAGGGGTTTAATGAAAAACTGTTTTTT | CASTYQGFNEKLFF
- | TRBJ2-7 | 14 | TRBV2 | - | TGTGCCAGCAGGGTGAGGGTGTTTGGCTACGAGCAGTACTTC | CASRVRVFGYEQYF
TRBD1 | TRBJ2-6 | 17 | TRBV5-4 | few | TGTGCCAGCAGCTCACCGGGACAGGGGGCTGGGGCCAACGTCCTGACTTTC | CASSSPGQGAGANVLTF
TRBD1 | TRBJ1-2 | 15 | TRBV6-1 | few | TGTGCCAGCAGTGAAGGACAGGGACCGGGCTATGGCTACACCTTC | CASSEGQGPGYGYTF
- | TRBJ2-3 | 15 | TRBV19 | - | TGTGCCAGTAGTATAGAAAAACCCCCCACAGATACGCAGTATTTT | CASSIEKPPTDTQYF
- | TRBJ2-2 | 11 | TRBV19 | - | TGTGCCAGTAAGATCCCCGGGGAGCTGTTTTTT | CASKIPGELFF
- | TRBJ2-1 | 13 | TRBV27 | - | TGTGCCAGCAGTTTAGGGCGAACCAATGAGCAGTTCTTC | CASSLGRTNEQFF
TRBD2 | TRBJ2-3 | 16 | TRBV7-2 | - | TGTGCCAGCAGCCCTGGGACTAGCGGGAGTAGGGATACGCAGTATTTT | CASSPGTSGSRDTQYF
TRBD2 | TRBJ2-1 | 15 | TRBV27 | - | TGTGCCAGCACCTTGGGGGGGACTATTCACAATGAGCAGTTCTTC | CASTLGGTIHNEQFF
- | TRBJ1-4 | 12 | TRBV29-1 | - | TGCAGCGTGCTTTATCCTAATGAAAAACTGTTTTTT | CSVLYPNEKLFF
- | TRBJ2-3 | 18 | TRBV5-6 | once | TGTGCCAGCAGCTTGGGTACGTTGGCGGGTCACCGCACAGATACGCAGTATTTT | CASSLGTLAGHRTDTQYF
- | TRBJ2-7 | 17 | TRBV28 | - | TGTGCCAGCAGTTTTTTCCGGGGGAAGGTTCCTACCTACGAGCAGTACTTC | CASSFFRGKVPTYEQYF
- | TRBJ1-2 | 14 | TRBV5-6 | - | TGTGCCAGCACTACGATAGGACCCACCTATGGCTACACCTTC | CASTTIGPTYGYTF
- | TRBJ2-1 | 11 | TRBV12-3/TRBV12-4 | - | TGTGCCAGCAGTGGGCGGTTCCAGCAGTTCTTC | CASSGRFQQFF